The rows below give T cell receptor beta chains drawn from one sample of a study of blood T cell repertoires in COVID-19. TCRdb keeps only in-frame clones here, not all; method: immunoSEQ multiplex PCR. The table includes almost 350,000 clones, more than 70% detected once. The sample taken for sequencing was peripheral blood. Receptors originate from a woman aged 60-70 years with COVID-19, enrolled during active disease. Both conserved end residues are part of each CDR3. The D gene is left open where the match is weak. Size is stated for part of the rows, as once, few or many counts, or as a class when the clone is expanded.

len,abundance,j_gene,d_gene,v_gene,CDR3aa,CDR3nt
14,NA,TRBJ1-1,NA,TRBV27,CASTKGGANTEAFF,TGTGCCAGCACTAAGGGGGGGGCGAACACTGAAGCTTTCTTT
13,once,TRBJ1-5,NA,TRBV30,CAWSVRGNQPQHF,TGTGCCTGGAGTGTAAGGGGGAATCAGCCCCAGCATTTT
12,NA,TRBJ2-7,TRBD1,TRBV12-3/TRBV12-4,CASSKGQDEQYF,TGTGCCAGCAGCAAAGGACAGGACGAGCAGTACTTC
16,NA,TRBJ1-1,TRBD1,TRBV5-1,CASSGAGGIMNTEAFF,TGCGCCAGCAGCGGGGCAGGGGGAATCATGAACACTGAAGCTTTCTTT
14,NA,TRBJ1-6,TRBD1,TRBV6-5,CASSRGQLSAPLHF,TGTGCCAGCAGCAGGGGACAGCTGAGTGCACCCCTCCACTTT
16,once,TRBJ1-2,TRBD1,TRBV27,CASSSRTGGFNYGYTF,TGTGCCAGCAGTTCAAGGACAGGGGGCTTCAACTATGGCTACACCTTC
15,NA,TRBJ1-1,TRBD1,TRBV5-4,CASSTGQQVNTEAFF,TGTGCCAGCAGCACGGGACAGCAGGTGAACACTGAAGCTTTCTTT
15,once,TRBJ1-1,NA,TRBV30,CAWSVKGHLNTEAFF,TGTGCCTGGAGTGTTAAGGGACATCTAAACACTGAAGCTTTCTTT
14,NA,TRBJ2-7,TRBD1,TRBV18,CASSPETGGYEQYF,TGTGCCAGCTCACCGGAGACAGGGGGTTACGAGCAGTACTTC
14,NA,TRBJ2-7,NA,TRBV14,CASSPGLRKHEQYF,TGTGCCAGCAGCCCGGGTCTTCGGAAGCACGAGCAGTACTTC
15,NA,TRBJ1-2,NA,TRBV7-8,CASSPMRVSNYGYTF,TGTGCCAGCAGCCCCATGCGAGTCTCTAACTATGGCTACACCTTC
15,NA,TRBJ1-2,TRBD1,TRBV30,CAWKPGQGVEDGYTF,TGTGCCTGGAAACCGGGACAGGGGGTTGAAGATGGCTACACCTTC
15,few,TRBJ2-1,TRBD1,TRBV6-5,CASRGTGGAYNEQFF,TGTGCCAGCAGGGGGACAGGGGGCGCTTACAATGAGCAGTTCTTC
16,NA,TRBJ2-5,NA,TRBV24-1,CATSGSPRRKQETQYF,TGTGCCACCAGTGGGAGTCCGAGACGGAAACAAGAGACCCAGTACTTC
14,NA,TRBJ2-5,NA,TRBV4-1,CASSLRRVQETQYF,TGCGCCAGCAGCTTGAGGAGAGTACAAGAGACCCAGTACTTC
16,NA,TRBJ1-2,TRBD1,TRBV2,CASTSSGGTGHYGYTF,TGTGCCAGCACCTCCTCCGGAGGGACAGGGCACTATGGCTACACCTTC
20,NA,TRBJ1-3,TRBD1,TRBV7-2,CASSLASSPFRQGAGNTIYF,TGTGCCAGCAGCTTAGCTTCCTCCCCCTTCAGACAGGGAGCCGGAAACACCATATATTTT
15,few,TRBJ1-4,NA,TRBV6-5,CASLGGIATNEKLFF,TGTGCCAGCCTCGGGGGGATTGCAACTAATGAAAAACTGTTTTTT
13,NA,TRBJ2-7,NA,TRBV29-1,CSVETFASYEQYF,TGCAGCGTTGAAACATTCGCCTCCTACGAGCAGTACTTC
15,few,TRBJ1-4,TRBD1,TRBV9,CASSVAGQRREKLFF,TGTGCCAGCAGCGTAGCGGGACAGCGTCGAGAAAAACTGTTTTTT
13,once,TRBJ1-2,NA,TRBV18,CASSQSGGYGYIF,TGTGCCAGCTCACAATCGGGAGGCTATGGCTACATCTTC
16,NA,TRBJ1-5,NA,TRBV4-2,CASSREAANSYQPQHF,TGTGCCAGCAGCCGGGAGGCAGCCAACTCCTATCAGCCCCAGCATTTT
16,once,TRBJ1-5,NA,TRBV2,CASRMGGLAGYQPQHF,TGTGCCAGCAGGATGGGGGGGTTAGCGGGGTATCAGCCCCAGCATTTT
18,NA,TRBJ1-6,NA,TRBV7-2,CASSFSVGGSSYNSPLHF,TGTGCCAGCAGCTTCTCCGTTGGGGGGAGCTCCTATAATTCACCCCTCCACTTT
13,NA,TRBJ1-6,NA,TRBV3-1/TRBV3-2,CASSQAPNSPLHF,TGTGCCAGCAGCCAAGCTCCTAATTCACCCCTCCACTTT
15,NA,TRBJ2-1,TRBD2,TRBV18,CASSPASSGGNEQFF,TGTGCCAGCTCACCAGCTTCCAGCGGGGGGAATGAGCAGTTCTTC
18,NA,TRBJ1-5,TRBD1,TRBV4-1,CASSQVPGQGNSNQPQHF,TGCGCCAGCAGCCAAGTCCCGGGACAGGGGAACAGCAATCAGCCCCAGCATTTT
13,NA,TRBJ1-1,TRBD1,TRBV5-1,CASSLANRGEAFF,TGCGCCAGCAGCTTGGCTAACAGGGGGGAAGCTTTCTTT